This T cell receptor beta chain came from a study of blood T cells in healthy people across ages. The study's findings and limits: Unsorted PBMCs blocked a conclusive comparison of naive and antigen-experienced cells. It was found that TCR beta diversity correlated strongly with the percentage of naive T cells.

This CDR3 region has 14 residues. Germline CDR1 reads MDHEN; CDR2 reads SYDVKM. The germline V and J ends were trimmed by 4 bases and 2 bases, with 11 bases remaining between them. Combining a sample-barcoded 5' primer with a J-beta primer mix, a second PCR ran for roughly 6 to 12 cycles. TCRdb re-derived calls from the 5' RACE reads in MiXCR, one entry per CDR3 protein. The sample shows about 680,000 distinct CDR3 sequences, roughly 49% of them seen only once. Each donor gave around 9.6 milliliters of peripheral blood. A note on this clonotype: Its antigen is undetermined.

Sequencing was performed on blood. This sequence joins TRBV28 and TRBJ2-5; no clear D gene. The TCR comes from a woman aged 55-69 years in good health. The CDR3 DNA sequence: TGTGCCAGCAGTTGGTCAGGTTTTCAAGAGACCCAGTACTTC. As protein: CASSWSGFQETQYF.